This T cell receptor (beta chain) was obtained from a study of blood T cell repertoires in COVID-19. The wider study: The United States, Italy and Spain provided the acute and convalescent COVID-19 samples. In each case, the material was cDNA or gDNA derived from T cells, B-cell-depleted T cells, or PBMCs.

Source study methods: Using reference gene primer amplification, nucleated cell counts were estimated. Here immunoSEQ multiplex PCR was the method, and the copy in TCRdb shows in-frame clones only, minus some. For V, J and clone size, that table is used; D and trimming come from the DNA. The sample consists of 78,000 or so clones, approximately 83% of them appearing once. Remarks on this clone: Other DNA variants within this sample encode the same CDR3.

Germline V lookup: CDR1 SGHRS, CDR2 YFSETQ. CDR3 length: 16 residues. The V segment lost 0 bases and the J segment 2 bases; nucleotides outside the gene matches: 4. V and J are TRBV5-1 and TRBJ2-3; 9 bases match TRBD2. The sequence came from a human donor in a cohort sampled during active COVID-19. Material for sequencing was peripheral blood. The CDR3 region has the DNA TGCGCCAGCAGCTTGGGATTAGCGGGGGACACAGATACGCAGTATTTT. Its translation is CASSLGLAGDTDTQYF.